This TCR beta chain came from a study of blood T cells in healthy people across ages. Germline loops: CDR1 SGHTA, CDR2 FQGNSA. The CDR3 length is 15 residues. The J segment lost 4 bases and the V segment lost 4 bases, leaving 7 bases of the junction unmatched. Investigators took 8 to 10 milliliters of peripheral blood from every donor. Each sample yielded at least 6 million isolated PBMCs. Per sample, no less than 5 micrograms of total RNA were extracted. For the second PCR, which ran for 7 to 11 cycles, a sample-barcoded 5' primer and a J-beta primer mix were used. TCRdb re-called the 5' RACE reads through MiXCR, storing one row per CDR3 protein. The sample lists roughly 800,000 distinct CDR3 sequences, about 62% occurring once.

The sample consisted of blood. This clonotype was sampled from a man in his thirties or forties in good health. The genes are TRBV7-2 and TRBJ2-5; 9 positions match TRBD2. CDR3 protein: CASSSGGGALETQYF. CDR3 bases: TGTGCCAGCAGCTCAGGCGGGGGGGCCTTAGAGACCCAGTACTTC.